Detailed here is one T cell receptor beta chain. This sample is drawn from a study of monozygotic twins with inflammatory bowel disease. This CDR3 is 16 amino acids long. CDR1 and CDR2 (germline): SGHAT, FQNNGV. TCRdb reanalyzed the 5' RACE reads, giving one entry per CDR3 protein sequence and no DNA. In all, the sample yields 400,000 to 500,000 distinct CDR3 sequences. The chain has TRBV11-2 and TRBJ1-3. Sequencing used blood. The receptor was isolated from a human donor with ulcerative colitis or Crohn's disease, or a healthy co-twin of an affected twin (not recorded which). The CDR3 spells CASSLGALGPGNTIYF.